Shown below are 3 T cell receptor beta chains from a single sample sequenced in a study of blood T cell repertoires in COVID-19. The method was immunoSEQ multiplex PCR; TCRdb's version includes in-frame clones alone and lacks a portion of them. This table holds more than 85,000 clones, roughly nine tenths found once. The sample comprised peripheral blood. These receptors all come from a man aged 70-80 years with acute or convalescent COVID-19.

The chain recombines TRBV11-2 with TRBJ2-5; D gene unclear. Trimming took 5 bases from V and 7 from J, leaving 14 bases between them. Per germline, CDR1 SGHAT and CDR2 FQNNGV. The CDR3 is 13 residues long. CDR3 coding DNA: TGTGCCAGCAGCCCTCCCTCCCCCGGGACCCAGTACTTC. Translated: CASSPPSPGTQYF.

The rearrangement links TRBV5-4 to TRBJ1-4; maybe TRBD1 (5 bases). With 4 bases removed from V and 10 bases from J, the gap between germline ends came to 20 bases. This CDR3 contains 15 residues. CDR1 and CDR2 (germline): SGHNT, YYREEE (reference sequence). The CDR3 is CASSPGGGGSRKLFF. The CDR3 DNA reads as TGTGCCAGCAGCCCTGGCGGGGGAGGGAGTAGAAAACTGTTTTTT.

V gene TRBV6-5 combines with J gene TRBJ2-1, with a weak D call TRBD2 (5 bases). The germline V gene has CDR1 MNHEY and CDR2 SVGAGI. This CDR3 spans 13 amino acids. The ends were cut back, 6 bases at V and 9 bases at J, with 15 bases in the middle. The CDR3 sequence: CASRGGSGFEQFF. DNA for the CDR3: TGTGCCAGCAGGGGTGGCTCGGGATTTGAGCAGTTCTTC.